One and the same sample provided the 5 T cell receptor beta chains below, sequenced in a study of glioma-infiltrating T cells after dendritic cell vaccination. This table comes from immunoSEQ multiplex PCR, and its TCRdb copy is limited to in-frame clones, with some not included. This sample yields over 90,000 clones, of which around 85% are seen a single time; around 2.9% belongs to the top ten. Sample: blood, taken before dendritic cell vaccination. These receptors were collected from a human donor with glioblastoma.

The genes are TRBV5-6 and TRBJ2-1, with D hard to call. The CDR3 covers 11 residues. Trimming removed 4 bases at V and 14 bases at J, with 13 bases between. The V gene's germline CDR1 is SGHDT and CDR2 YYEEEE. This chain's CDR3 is CASSPSSAEFF. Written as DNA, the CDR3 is TGTGCCAGCAGCCCCTCTTCCGCAGAGTTCTTC.

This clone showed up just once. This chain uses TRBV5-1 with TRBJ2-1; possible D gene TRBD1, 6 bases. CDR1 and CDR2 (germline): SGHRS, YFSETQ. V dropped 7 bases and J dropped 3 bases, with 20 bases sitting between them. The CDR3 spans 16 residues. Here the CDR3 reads CASARLGGQLYNEQFF. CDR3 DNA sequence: TGCGCCAGCGCTAGGTTGGGCGGACAGCTCTACAATGAGCAGTTCTTC.

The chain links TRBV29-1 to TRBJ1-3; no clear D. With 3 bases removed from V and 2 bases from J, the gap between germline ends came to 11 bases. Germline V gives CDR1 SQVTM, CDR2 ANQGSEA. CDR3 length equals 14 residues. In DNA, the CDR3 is TGCAGCGTTGATGAGGGAACAGCTGGAAACACCATATATTTT. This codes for CSVDEGTAGNTIYF.

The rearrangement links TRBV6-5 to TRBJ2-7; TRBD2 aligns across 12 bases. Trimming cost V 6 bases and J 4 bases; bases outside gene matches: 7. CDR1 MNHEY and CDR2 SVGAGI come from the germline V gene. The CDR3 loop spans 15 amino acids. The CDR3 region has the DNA TGTGCCAGCAGCCGTGGACTAGCGGGGTTGTACGAGCAGTACTTC. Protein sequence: CASSRGLAGLYEQYF.

The CDR3 DNA follows: TGTGCCATCAGTGAGCCCCAGGGAGGTAGGGTATCCAGCTCTGGAAACACCATATATTTT. This translates into CAISEPQGGRVSSSGNTIYF. The chain has TRBV10-3 and TRBJ1-3; weak D call: TRBD1 (5 bases). Trimming stripped 2 bases from V and 0 bases from J, with 23 bases between. The CDR3 length is 20 residues. Germline lookup yields CDR1 ENHRY and CDR2 SYGVKD.